The clone carrying this T cell receptor beta chain occurred a few times. Its antigen remains unknown. This entry is derived from a study of PD-1 blockade in classical Hodgkin lymphoma. Points from the study as a whole: Complete responders started with a diversity level that resembled newly diagnosed patients at baseline.

This CDR3 has 14 residues. Germline values: CDR1 SGDLS, CDR2 YYNGEE. Between the trimmed V and J ends, which lost 0 bases and 8 bases, there was a span of 14 bases. Sequenced by immunoSEQ multiplex PCR; TCRdb stores in-frame clones only, minus some. The table lists some 100,000 clones, about 89% of them singletons. With no exception, relapse followed autologous stem cell transplantation in all patients, and brentuximab vedotin exposure varied. Best responses included complete response and partial response; otherwise, the best response was progressive disease. This chain joins TRBV9 and TRBJ1-2, with D perhaps TRBD1 (5 bases). Source: peripheral blood mononuclear cells (PBMCs), taken before the second cycle of nivolumab. The receptor's source is a human donor with classical Hodgkin lymphoma. The CDR3 region has the DNA TGTGCCAGCAGCGTAGCGGGGCGCCGGGGCGGCTACACCTTC. The encoded protein is CASSVAGRRGGYTF.